This entry describes one T cell receptor (beta chain). Its antigen is as yet unknown. This sample was taken from a study of cytomegalovirus exposure and HLA in healthy donors. 60 Vbeta and 13 Jbeta primers were used in PCR. The data were produced by immunoSEQ multiplex PCR, yet TCRdb's version contains in-frame clones alone and is incomplete. The sample holds about 190,000 clones, over 75% seen once. The CDR3 is 13 amino acids. Germline-derived CDR1 and CDR2 are SGDLS and YYNGEE. General study results and limits: Rarity held for most TCR sequences, but there were some public TCRs that occurred in many donors. In a later analysis, V- and J-gene trimming of beta chains associated with a DCLRE1C missense variant, replicated independently. A later analysis showed HLA-associated TCR beta chains outstripping equally common others in clonal expansion. The listing of 150 to 200 TCR beta chains classed them as cytomegalovirus-associated.

The TCR comes from a man aged 35 to 55 in good health and CMV-seropositive. This chain connects TRBV9 to TRBJ2-5; D is unclear. The DNA end is more similar to TRBJ2-7, so the J call may be wrong. Sequenced: PBMCs. CDR3 DNA: TGTGCCAGCAGCGTAGGCATGATCCACGAGCAGTACTTC. This codes for CASSVGMIHEQYF.